This T cell receptor beta chain emerged from a study of neurological immune-mediated disorders. Study-wide findings and caveats: No expanded-clone CDR3 amino acid sequence recurred across subjects, suggesting private TCR-beta repertoires.

CDR3 length equals 15 residues. V dropped 4 bases and J dropped 7; count of bases not matched to a gene: 6. Germline CDR1 MNHEY, CDR2 SVGAGI. This clonotype came up many times. The antigen is not known. cDNA synthesis was performed by 5'RACE with 10-nucleotide random UMIs. Each CDR3 protein gets one entry after TCRdb re-called the 5' RACE reads with MiXCR. The profile shows approximately 38,000 distinct CDR3 sequences, approximately 10% of them singletons. The sorted libraries were made from about 910,000 CD4+ or CD8+ T cells. The sequence came from a woman aged 30 to 39 with HTLV-1-associated myelopathy (HAM/TSP). The specimen sequenced was CD4+ T cells from blood. This chain uses TRBV6-5 with TRBJ2-1, with TRBD2 matching over 11 bases. CDR3 nucleotide sequence: TGTGCCAGCAGTTTATATAGCGGGGGGGGGAATGAGCAGTTCTTC. Encoded protein: CASSLYSGGGNEQFF.